This T cell receptor beta chain was sequenced in a study of T cells after yellow fever vaccination. Whole-study context: The authors prepared low-cell-number fractions using SMART-Seq v4 Ultra Low Input.

A universal primer site and UMIs were added as TCR cDNA was made by 5'RACE template switching. TCRdb analysed the 5' RACE reads with MiXCR anew, one entry per CDR3 protein. The table includes around 590,000 distinct CDR3 sequences, over 9% detected once. There are 16 residues in the CDR3. V shed 5 bases and J 1 base; nucleotides not matched to a gene: 7. Germline values: CDR1 SGHAT, CDR2 FQNNGV. Study-wide findings and caveats: There was a small share of clonotypes that showed up in both the CD4 and CD8 compartments.

Points on this clonotype: What it binds is unknown.

The gene calls are TRBV11-2 and TRBJ2-3; 9 bases fit TRBD2. The specimen comprised PBMCs, sampled on the day of the yellow fever booster vaccination. The sequence was collected from a man in his thirties or forties who received the YFV17D yellow fever vaccine. DNA of the CDR3: TGTGCCAGCAGCCACGACGGCGGGAGGGGCACAGATACGCAGTATTTT. Translating gives CASSHDGGRGTDTQYF.